This T cell receptor (beta chain) was sequenced for a study of early T cells in non-severe SARS-CoV-2 infection. The wider study: The chains were unpaired, and the sequenced material was bulk RNA from unsorted whole blood. Study results and limitations: VDJdb matching favored anti-spike CD8 responses, missing private and CD4 specificities.

Attachment of unique molecular identifiers was made to individual cDNA molecules. TCRdb redid the calling of the 5' RACE reads with MiXCR, one entry per CDR3 protein. Of approximately 70,000 distinct CDR3 sequences listed, approximately 5% are singletons. This clonotype appeared many times. Its antigen is currently unknown. J lost 0 bases, V lost 6 bases, and 11 bases had no gene match. From germline, CDR1 is DFQATT and CDR2 SNEGSKA (reference sequence). CDR3 length: 18 amino acids. The origin of this receptor is an adult who was a healthcare worker with PCR-confirmed SARS-CoV-2 infection or an uninfected control (not recorded which). This chain connects TRBV20-1 to TRBJ2-3; 14 bases are shared with TRBD2. Sequencing was performed on whole blood, taken at baseline. CDR3 region: CSAATPGLAGESTDTQYF. DNA of the CDR3: TGCAGTGCCGCAACGCCGGGACTAGCGGGAGAGAGCACAGATACGCAGTATTTT.